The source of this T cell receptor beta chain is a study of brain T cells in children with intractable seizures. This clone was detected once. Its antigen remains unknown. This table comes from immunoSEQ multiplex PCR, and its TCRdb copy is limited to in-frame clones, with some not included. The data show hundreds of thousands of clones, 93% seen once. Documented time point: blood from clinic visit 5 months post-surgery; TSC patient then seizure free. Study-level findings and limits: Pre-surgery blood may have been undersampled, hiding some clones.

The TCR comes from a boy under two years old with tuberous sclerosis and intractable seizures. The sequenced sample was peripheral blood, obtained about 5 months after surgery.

CDR3 sequence reads: CASSYPVSEQYF. The DNA for the CDR3 is TGTGCCAGCAGTTATCCTGTTTCGGAGCAGTACTTC. The chain recombines TRBV6-1 with TRBJ2-7; no firm D call. The germline gives CDR1 MNHNS, CDR2 SASEGT. This CDR3 comprises 12 residues. V was pared by 5 bases and J by 7 bases, with 12 bases between.